The clone carrying this T cell receptor (beta chain) came up many times. The data were taken from a study of T cells in Graves' hyperthyroidism and ophthalmopathy. Looking at the study overall: Specimen type is peripheral blood, collected at initial diagnosis prior to any treatment.

The CDR3 consists of 13 residues. Trimming shortened V by 10 bases and J by 7 bases, and 17 bases separated the two germline ends. RNA transcripts served as the template for amplifying TCR beta CDR3 regions. First-round RT-PCR of the TCR CDR3 relied on the HTBI primer set. Using its own MiXCR run on the multiplex PCR reads, TCRdb lists one record per CDR3 protein. Of approximately 720,000 distinct CDR3 sequences in the sample, 18% are singletons; the top ten hold 15% to 20%. Any patient presenting with uncontrolled infection, other autoimmune disease, pregnancy or lactation was left out. The study collected blood at first hyperthyroidism diagnosis, before any ophthalmopathy symptoms arose.

The chain employs TRBV12-3 or TRBV12-4 and TRBJ2-1, with a weak D call TRBD1 (6 bases). Sequencing was carried out using blood. This TCR was sampled from a woman aged 50 to 60 with Graves' hyperthyroidism that later progressed to Graves' ophthalmopathy. This CDR3 is CAISTGGGNEQFF. The DNA of the CDR3 is TGTGCCATTTCGACAGGTGGTGGGAATGAGCAGTTCTTC.